This T cell receptor (beta chain) was found in a study of T cell responses to AZD1222 COVID-19 vaccine. Of note for this clone: Its specificity is not known.

Study-level findings and limits: CD4 TCRs linked to vaccination spanned spike, dominating at 160-218 and 743-854. Unmutated variant regions are reportedly the target of nearly half of TCRs that are spike-specific.

Deletions cut 1 base from V and 4 bases from J, with 13 bases between. Germline V gene sequence: CDR1 LGHDT, CDR2 YNNKEL (reference sequence). CDR3 length: 15 residues. TCRdb keeps only in-frame clones here, not all; method: immunoSEQ multiplex PCR. The sample consists of around 160,000 clones, under 95% of them appearing once. Pooled together were second doses at about 4 or about 12 weeks. The TCR originated in an adult who received the AZD1222 COVID-19 vaccine. The J gene is TRBJ1-2, the V gene TRBV3-1 (or the pseudogene TRBV3-2), with D perhaps TRBD1 (6 bases). The starting material was peripheral blood, obtained 28 days after the second AZD1222 dose. CDR3 in amino acids: CASSQGISGAYGYTF. CDR3 nucleotides: TGTGCCAGCAGCCAAGGCATATCAGGGGCCTATGGCTACACCTTC.